This T cell receptor (beta chain) was obtained from a study of cytomegalovirus exposure and HLA in healthy donors. Study information: Unique TCR beta sequences numbering around 110 million came from about 179 million T cells in an earlier analysis.

V lost 4 bases to trimming and J lost 5 bases; unmatched junction nucleotides: 9. Looked up from germline, CDR1 is SGHRS and CDR2 is YFSETQ. The CDR3 totals 15 residues. The primer mix had 60 Vbeta and 13 Jbeta primers. TCRdb's table, derived via immunoSEQ multiplex PCR, lists solely in-frame clones and lacks some. Here the sample spans 69,000 or so clones, roughly four fifths being singletons. Turning to this clone: The antigen remains unidentified.

Study conclusions and caveats: Reported findings show TCR beta sequences accurately forecast HLA-A and HLA-B alleles in most subjects. TCR beta sequences numbering around 15,000 were associated with HLA alleles at 0.05 false discovery rate in a later analysis.

Sample: PBMCs. The TCR comes from a woman aged 55-70 years in good health and CMV-seropositive. The J gene is TRBJ2-7, the V gene TRBV5-1; TRBD1 aligns across 10 bases. CDR3 sequence reads: CASSLGTGDYHEQYF. Written as DNA, the CDR3 is TGCGCCAGCAGCCTGGGGACAGGGGATTACCACGAGCAGTACTTC.